This entry lists 20 T cell receptor beta chains sequenced from one sample in a study of brain T cells in children with intractable seizures. Clones were read by immunoSEQ multiplex PCR, and TCRdb kept only the in-frame ones, dropping some. The sample lists about 64,000 clones; 90% to 96% were seen once. The sequencing here drew on peripheral blood, taken at surgery. The receptors were gathered from a boy in the first two years of life with focal cortical dysplasia and intractable seizures.

The chain recombines TRBV14 with TRBJ2-7; 9 bases map to TRBD1. V was clipped by 5 bases and J by 1 base; unmatched bases: 9. The length of the CDR3 is 16 residues. Germline V gene lookup returns CDR1 SGHDN and CDR2 FVKESK. This chain's CDR3 is CASSVGRDRDSYEQYF. As DNA, the CDR3 is TGTGCCAGCAGCGTAGGACGGGACAGGGATTCCTACGAGCAGTACTTC.

V is TRBV6-6 and J is TRBJ2-2; D gene uncertain. The CDR3 contains 15 residues. Per germline, CDR1 MNHNY and CDR2 SVGAGI (reference sequence). The germline V and J ends were trimmed by 1 base and 0 bases, with 6 bases remaining between them. CDR3 protein: CASSYWISNTGELFF. DNA for the CDR3: TGTGCCAGCAGTTACTGGATCTCGAACACCGGGGAGCTGTTTTTT.

The chain links TRBV2 to TRBJ2-2; the match to TRBD2 covers 12 bases. In germline, CDR1 is SNHLY, CDR2 FYNNEI. This CDR3 comprises 17 residues. The J segment lost 2 bases and the V segment lost 6 bases, leaving 7 bases of the junction unmatched. CDR3 sequence (DNA): TGTGCCAGCAGCGCAACTAGCGGGGGGCTTAACACCGGGGAGCTGTTTTTT. This codes for CASSATSGGLNTGELFF.

V is TRBV10-3 and J is TRBJ2-7; 13 positions match TRBD2. The CDR3 extends over 15 amino acids. Germline CDR1 ENHRY, CDR2 SYGVKD. V trimming: 3 bases; J trimming: 2 bases; junction bases outside the gene matches: 1. The CDR3 nucleotides read TGTGCCATCAGTGAACTAGCGGGGGGGCCCTACGAGCAGTACTTC. Residues: CAISELAGGPYEQYF.

J is TRBJ2-1 and V is TRBV10-3; 12 bases line up with TRBD1. V trimming: 4 bases; J trimming: 6 bases; junction bases outside the gene matches: 7. Germline CDR1 is ENHRY and CDR2 is SYGVKD. There are 16 residues in the CDR3. The CDR3 DNA follows: TGTGCCATCAGTGTTAACCGGGACAGGGGGCTCAATGAGCAGTTCTTC. Its protein product is CAISVNRDRGLNEQFF.

CDR3 residues: CASSYSREQYF. CDR3 DNA sequence: TGTGCCAGCAGTTACTCGAGGGAGCAGTACTTC. V gene TRBV6-2 or TRBV6-3 combines with J gene TRBJ2-7, with no clear D. This CDR3 spans 11 amino acids. Trimming left V 0 bases short and J 7 bases short, with 4 bases between. The germline V gene encodes CDR1 MNHEY and CDR2 SVGEGT.

The CDR3 loop is CASSPPTGPHNEQFF. In DNA form, the CDR3 reads TGTGCCAGCTCACCACCAACAGGGCCCCACAATGAGCAGTTCTTC. This chain uses TRBV18 with TRBJ2-1, with a tentative D call TRBD1 (6 bases). Trimming cost V 0 bases and J 5 bases, with 11 bases left between them. The CDR3 is 15 residues long. CDR1 is KGHSH, CDR2 LQKENI, per germline.

The V gene is TRBV4-3, the J gene TRBJ2-1; D not resolved. Looked up from germline, CDR1 is LGHNA and CDR2 is YSLEER. The V and J ends lost 1 base and 6 bases respectively, with 7 bases between them. This CDR3 has 13 residues. The CDR3 reads CASSQVVFNEQFF. CDR3 in DNA: TGCGCCAGCAGCCAAGTAGTATTCAATGAGCAGTTCTTC.

V and J are TRBV14 and TRBJ2-7; D perhaps matches TRBD1 (6 bases). CDR3 length: 16 residues. The ends were cut back, 7 bases at V and 6 bases at J, with 25 bases in the middle. From germline, CDR1 is SGHDN and CDR2 FVKESK. In DNA, the CDR3 is TGTGCCAGCAACCATACCATTGGACAGTTTGGGTTCGAGCAGTACTTC. Translation gives CASNHTIGQFGFEQYF.

The chain combines TRBV6-1 with TRBJ2-1; the match to TRBD2 covers 9 bases. The V and J ends lost 1 base and 8 bases, in that order; junction bases with no gene match: 9. Per the germline V gene, CDR1 is MNHNS and CDR2 is SASEGT. The CDR3 covers 16 residues. The CDR3 DNA reads TGTGCCAGCAGTGAAGGAGATAGCGGGAGTTCTTATGAGCAGTTCTTC. As protein: CASSEGDSGSSYEQFF.

In its sample, this clone was seen once. The chain recombines TRBV25-1 with TRBJ1-2; D is undetermined. CDR3 size: 14 residues. Trimming pared 3 bases from V and 4 bases from J, leaving 12 bases between. Germline V gene lookup returns CDR1 MGHDK and CDR2 SYGVNS. The CDR3 reads CASSDQGRAYGYTF. The CDR3 DNA reads TGTGCCAGCAGTGACCAAGGACGGGCCTATGGCTACACCTTC.

The V and J genes are TRBV10-3 and TRBJ1-5; D is unresolved. The CDR3 totals 15 residues. V lost 3 bases and J 0 bases, leaving 9 bases between the germline ends. Germline CDR1 is ENHRY and CDR2 is SYGVKD. CDR3 nucleotide sequence: TGTGCCATCAGTGATAAGGCTTATAGCAATCAGCCCCAGCATTTT. It encodes CAISDKAYSNQPQHF.

The chain recombines TRBV6-2 or TRBV6-3 with TRBJ1-1; D is possibly TRBD1 (6 bases). The V gene's germline CDR1 is MNHEY and CDR2 SVGEGT. CDR3 length: 14 amino acids. The V gene lost 3 bases and the J gene lost 4 bases, with 12 bases spanning the gap. DNA for the CDR3: TGTGCCAGCAGTTATGGCCAGGGGAGCACTGAAGCTTTCTTT. Protein: CASSYGQGSTEAFF.

This chain links TRBV12-3 or TRBV12-4 with TRBJ1-2; no clear D gene. V lost 3 bases and J lost 4, with 9 bases in between. CDR3 length: 13 residues. The CDR3 is CASSFRRIYGYTF. The CDR3, as DNA: TGTGCCAGCAGTTTCAGGCGGATCTATGGCTACACCTTC.

The chain carries TRBV7-9 and TRBJ2-3; TRBD1 agrees at 8 bases. Germline V gives CDR1 SEHNR, CDR2 FQNEAQ (reference sequence). The CDR3 spans 13 residues. Trimming at V came to 5 bases and at J to 14 bases, leaving 12 bases not matched to a gene. The CDR3, as DNA: TGTGCCAGCAGCCGAGGAGGACAGGGAGGTGGGTATTTT. It encodes CASSRGGQGGGYF.

The chain links TRBV7-2 to TRBJ2-1; maybe TRBD2 (6 bases). V lost 0 bases and J 1 base, leaving 7 bases between the germline ends. Per the germline V gene, CDR1 is SGHTA and CDR2 is FQGNSA. There are 15 residues in the CDR3. Here the CDR3 DNA reads TGTGCCAGCAGCTTAGCGGCGGGATCCTACAATGAGCAGTTCTTC. Its translation: CASSLAAGSYNEQFF.

The CDR3 nucleotides read TGTGCCAGCAGCTTTGTGGCGGGAGGGAAGCAAGAGACCCAGTACTTC. Translating gives CASSFVAGGKQETQYF. V usage is TRBV5-6 and J usage is TRBJ2-5; 9 bases line up with TRBD2. After removal of 2 bases from V and 2 bases from J, the junction contained 7 bases not matched to a gene. Germline CDR1 SGHDT, CDR2 YYEEEE. This CDR3 spans 16 amino acids. Using reference TRBV5-6 and TRBJ2-5 for the parts outside the CDR3, the full variable domain is DAGVTQSPTHLIKTRGQQVTLRCSPKSGHDTVSWYQQALGQGPQFIFQYYEEEERQRGNFPDRFSGHQFPNYSSELNVNALLLGDSALYLCASSFVAGGKQETQYFGPGTRLLVL.

The chain has TRBV6-2 or TRBV6-3 and TRBJ1-5; TRBD1 agrees at 9 bases. Trimming removed 5 bases from V and 7 bases from J; junction bases left unmatched: 9. CDR1 is MNHEY and CDR2 is SVGEGT in the germline V gene. CDR3 size: 15 residues. The CDR3 bases are TGTGCCAGCAGTGACCCGGGACAGGGTAGACAGCCCCAGCATTTT. Translated, it gives CASSDPGQGRQPQHF.

The chain combines TRBV9 with TRBJ2-7; 10 bases map to TRBD2. This CDR3 is 16 amino acids long. CDR1 SGDLS and CDR2 YYNGEE come from the germline V gene. After removal of 3 bases from V and 7 bases from J, the junction contained 13 bases not matched to a gene. CDR3 region: CASSASSGSTSWEQYF. CDR3 DNA: TGTGCCAGCAGCGCCTCTAGCGGGAGTACCTCATGGGAGCAGTACTTC.

The chain combines TRBV18 with TRBJ2-1; the D gene is possibly TRBD1 (5 bases). Trimming stripped 2 bases from V and 6 bases from J, with 20 bases between. This CDR3 has 17 amino acids. Germline CDR1 is KGHSH and CDR2 is LQKENI. CDR3 amino acids: CASSPRDPGLGVNEQFF. The CDR3 DNA sequence: TGTGCCAGCTCACCAAGGGATCCCGGGTTAGGGGTCAATGAGCAGTTCTTC.